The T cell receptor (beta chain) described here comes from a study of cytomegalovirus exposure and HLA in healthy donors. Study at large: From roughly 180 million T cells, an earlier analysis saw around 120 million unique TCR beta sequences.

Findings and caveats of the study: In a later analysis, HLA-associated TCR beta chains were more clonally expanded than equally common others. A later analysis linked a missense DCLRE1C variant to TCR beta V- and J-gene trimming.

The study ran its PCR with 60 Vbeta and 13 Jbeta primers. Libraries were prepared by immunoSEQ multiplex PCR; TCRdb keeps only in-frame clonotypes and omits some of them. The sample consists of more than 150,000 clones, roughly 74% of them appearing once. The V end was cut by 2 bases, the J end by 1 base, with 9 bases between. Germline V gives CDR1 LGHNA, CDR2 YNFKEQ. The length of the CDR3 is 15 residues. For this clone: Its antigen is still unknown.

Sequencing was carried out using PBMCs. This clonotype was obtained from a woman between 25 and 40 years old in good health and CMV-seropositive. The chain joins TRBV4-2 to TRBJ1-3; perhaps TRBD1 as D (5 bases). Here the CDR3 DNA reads TGTGCCAGCAGCCAACTGACAGAGTCTGGAAACACCATATATTTT. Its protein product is CASSQLTESGNTIYF.